This T cell receptor beta chain originates from a study of blood T cell repertoires in COVID-19. The study drew participants aged roughly 18 to 95 years from approximately 23 US areas. The data were produced by immunoSEQ multiplex PCR, yet TCRdb's version contains in-frame clones alone and is incomplete. Of roughly 140,000 clones listed, roughly 84% are singletons. The receptor was derived from a man aged 50 to 59 in a cohort exposed to, infected with or recovered from COVID-19 (not recorded which). Sequencing was carried out using PBMCs or T cells enriched from blood (not recorded which).

CDR3 sequence: CASSEDRGLGYGYTF. CDR3 DNA sequence: TGCGCCAGCAGCGAGGACAGGGGGCTAGGCTATGGCTACACCTTC. V and J are TRBV5-1 and TRBJ1-2, with 11 bases fitting TRBD1. V shed 4 bases, J shed 4 bases, and the junction held 6 bases outside the gene matches. Germline assignment: CDR1 SGHRS and CDR2 YFSETQ. The CDR3 contains 15 residues.